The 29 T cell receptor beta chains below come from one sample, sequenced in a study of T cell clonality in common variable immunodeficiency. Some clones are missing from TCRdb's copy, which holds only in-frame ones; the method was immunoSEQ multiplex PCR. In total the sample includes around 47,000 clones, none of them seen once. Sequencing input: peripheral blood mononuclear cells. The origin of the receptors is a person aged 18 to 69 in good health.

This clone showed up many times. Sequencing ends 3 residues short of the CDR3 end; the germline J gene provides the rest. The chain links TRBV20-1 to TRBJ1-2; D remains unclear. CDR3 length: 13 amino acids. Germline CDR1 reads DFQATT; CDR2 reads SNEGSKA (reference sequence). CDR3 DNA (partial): TGCAGTGCTAGAGATCTGGGCCCTCAGGGC. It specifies CSARDLGPQG. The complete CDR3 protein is CSARDLGPQGYTF.

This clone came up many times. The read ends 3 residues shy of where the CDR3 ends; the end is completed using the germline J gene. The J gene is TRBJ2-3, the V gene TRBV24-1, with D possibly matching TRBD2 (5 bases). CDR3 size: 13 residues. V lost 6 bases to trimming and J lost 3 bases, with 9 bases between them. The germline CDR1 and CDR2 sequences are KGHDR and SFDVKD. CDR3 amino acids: CATSFSGTDTQYF. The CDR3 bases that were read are TGTGCCACCAGTTTCTCGGGGACAGATACG.

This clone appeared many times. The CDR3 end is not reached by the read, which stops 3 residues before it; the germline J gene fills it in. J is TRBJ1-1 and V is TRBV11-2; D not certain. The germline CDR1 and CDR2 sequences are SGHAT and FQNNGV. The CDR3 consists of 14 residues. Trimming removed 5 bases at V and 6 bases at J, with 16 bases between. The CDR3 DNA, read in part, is TGTGCCAGCAGCCCCGTGATTAACAGACCTGAA. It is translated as CASSPVINRPE. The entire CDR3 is CASSPVINRPEAFF.

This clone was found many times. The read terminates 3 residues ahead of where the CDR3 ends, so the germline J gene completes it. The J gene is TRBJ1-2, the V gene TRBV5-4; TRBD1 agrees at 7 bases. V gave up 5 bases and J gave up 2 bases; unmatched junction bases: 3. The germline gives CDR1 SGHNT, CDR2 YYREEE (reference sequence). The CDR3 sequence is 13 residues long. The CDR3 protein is CASRGQENYGYTF. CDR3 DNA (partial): TGTGCCAGCAGAGGACAGGAGAACTATGGC.

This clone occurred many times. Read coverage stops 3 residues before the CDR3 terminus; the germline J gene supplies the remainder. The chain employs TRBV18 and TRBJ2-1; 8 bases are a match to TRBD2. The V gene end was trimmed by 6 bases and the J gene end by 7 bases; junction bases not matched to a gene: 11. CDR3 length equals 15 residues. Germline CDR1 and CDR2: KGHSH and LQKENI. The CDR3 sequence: CASSQRGGLRNEQFF. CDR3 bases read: TGTGCCAGCTCTCAACGGGGGGGCTTGCGGAATGAG. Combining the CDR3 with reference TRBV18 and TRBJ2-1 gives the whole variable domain NAGVMQNPRHLVRRRGQEARLRCSPMKGHSHVYWYRQLPEEGLKFMVYLQKENIIDESGMPKERFSAEFPKEGPSILRIQQVVRGDSAAYFCASSQRGGLRNEQFFGPGTRLTVL.

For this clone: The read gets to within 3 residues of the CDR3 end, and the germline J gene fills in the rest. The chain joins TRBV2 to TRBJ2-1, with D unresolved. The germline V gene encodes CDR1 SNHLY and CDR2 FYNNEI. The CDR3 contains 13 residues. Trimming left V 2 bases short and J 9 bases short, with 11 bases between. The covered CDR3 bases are TGTGCCAGCAGTGAAACTCTAAACGTTGAG. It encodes CASSETLNVE. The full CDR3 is CASSETLNVEQFF.

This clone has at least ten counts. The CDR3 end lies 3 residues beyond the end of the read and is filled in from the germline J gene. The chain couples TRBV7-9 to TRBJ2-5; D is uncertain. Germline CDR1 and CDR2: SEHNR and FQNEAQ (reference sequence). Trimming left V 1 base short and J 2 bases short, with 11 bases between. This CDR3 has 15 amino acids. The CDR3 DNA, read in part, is TGTGCCAGCAGCTTAGGAATTATCAGGCAAGAGACC. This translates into CASSLGIIRQET. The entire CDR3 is CASSLGIIRQETQYF.

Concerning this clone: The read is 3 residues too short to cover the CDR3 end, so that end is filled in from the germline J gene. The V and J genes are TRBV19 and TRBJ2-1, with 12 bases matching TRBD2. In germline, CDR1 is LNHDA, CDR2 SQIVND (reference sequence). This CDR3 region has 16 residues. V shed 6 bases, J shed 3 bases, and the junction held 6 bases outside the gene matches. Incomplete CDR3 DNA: TGTGCCAGTAGGTCTAGCGGGGGGGCTTTCTACAATGAG. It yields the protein CASRSSGGAFYNE. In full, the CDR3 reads CASRSSGGAFYNEQFF.

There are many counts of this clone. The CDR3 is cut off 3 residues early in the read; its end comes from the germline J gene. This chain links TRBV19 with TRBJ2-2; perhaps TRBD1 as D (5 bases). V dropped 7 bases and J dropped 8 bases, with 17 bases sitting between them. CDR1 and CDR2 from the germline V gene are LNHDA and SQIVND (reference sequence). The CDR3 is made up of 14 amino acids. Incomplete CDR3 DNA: TGTGCCAGTACGTGGGCGCAGGGCTCGGGGGAG. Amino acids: CASTWAQGSGE. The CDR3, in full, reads CASTWAQGSGELFF.

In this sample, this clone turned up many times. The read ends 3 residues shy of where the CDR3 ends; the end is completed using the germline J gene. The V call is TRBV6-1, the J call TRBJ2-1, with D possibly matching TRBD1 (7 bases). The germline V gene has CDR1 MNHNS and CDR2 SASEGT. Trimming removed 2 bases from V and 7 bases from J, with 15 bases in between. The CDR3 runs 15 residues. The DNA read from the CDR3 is TGTGCCAGCAGTGAATTGTCAGGGGGGTCGAATGAG. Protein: CASSELSGGSNE. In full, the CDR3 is CASSELSGGSNEQFF.

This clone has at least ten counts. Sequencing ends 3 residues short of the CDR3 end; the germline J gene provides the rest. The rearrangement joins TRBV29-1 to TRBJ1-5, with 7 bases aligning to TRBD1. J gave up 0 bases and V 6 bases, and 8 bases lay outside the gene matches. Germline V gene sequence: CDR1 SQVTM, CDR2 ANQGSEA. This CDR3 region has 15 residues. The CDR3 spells CSVGWDSHSNQPQHF. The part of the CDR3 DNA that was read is TGCAGCGTCGGGTGGGACAGCCATAGCAATCAGCCC.

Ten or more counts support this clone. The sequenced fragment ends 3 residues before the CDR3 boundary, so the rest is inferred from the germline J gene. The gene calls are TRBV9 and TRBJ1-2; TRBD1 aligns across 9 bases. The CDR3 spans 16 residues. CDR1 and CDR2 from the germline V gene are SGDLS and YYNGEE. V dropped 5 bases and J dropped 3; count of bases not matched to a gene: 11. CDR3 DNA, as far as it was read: TGTGCCAGCAGAGACCGGGACAGGGACGGCGACTATGGC. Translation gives CASRDRDRDGDYG. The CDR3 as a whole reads CASRDRDRDGDYGYTF.

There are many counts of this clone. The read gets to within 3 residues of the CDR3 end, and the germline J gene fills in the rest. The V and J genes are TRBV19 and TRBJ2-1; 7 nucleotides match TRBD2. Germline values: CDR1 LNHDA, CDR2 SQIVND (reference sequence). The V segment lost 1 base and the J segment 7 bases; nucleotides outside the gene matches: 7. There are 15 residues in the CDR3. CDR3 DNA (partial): TGTGCCAGTAGTATAGGAGCGGGGAGCGGTAATGAG. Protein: CASSIGAGSGNE. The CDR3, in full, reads CASSIGAGSGNEQFF.

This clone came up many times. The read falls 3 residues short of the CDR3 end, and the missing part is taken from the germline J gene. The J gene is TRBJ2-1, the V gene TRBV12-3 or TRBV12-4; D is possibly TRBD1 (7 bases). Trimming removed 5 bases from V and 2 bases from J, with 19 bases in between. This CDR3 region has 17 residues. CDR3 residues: CASSEPRQGGAYNEQFF. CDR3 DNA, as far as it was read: TGTGCCAGCAGTGAACCGCGACAGGGAGGCGCCTACAATGAG.

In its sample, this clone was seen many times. CDR3 bases read: TGTGCCAGCTCAGGGCGACTAGCGGGAGGGCATCAGGATGAG. It translates to CASSGRLAGGHQDE. The whole CDR3 region reads CASSGRLAGGHQDEQFF. The chain recombines TRBV18 with TRBJ2-1; TRBD2 matches at 14 bases. Sequencing ends 3 residues short of the CDR3 end; the germline J gene provides the rest. There are 17 residues in the CDR3. The trim removed 5 bases at V and 8 bases at J, leaving 11 bases unmatched. Germline assignment: CDR1 KGHSH and CDR2 LQKENI.

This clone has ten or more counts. CDR3 amino acids: CASSDSSSGGADTQYF. The DNA read from the CDR3 is TGTGCCAGCAGTGACTCGTCTAGCGGGGGGGCAGATACG. The chain joins TRBV6-4 to TRBJ2-3; 12 bases agree with TRBD2. The read stops 3 residues short of the end of the CDR3; the missing end is completed from the germline J gene. V trimming: 0 bases; J trimming: 4 bases; junction bases outside the gene matches: 2. The CDR3 has 16 amino acids. CDR1 and CDR2 (germline): MRHNA, SNTAGT.

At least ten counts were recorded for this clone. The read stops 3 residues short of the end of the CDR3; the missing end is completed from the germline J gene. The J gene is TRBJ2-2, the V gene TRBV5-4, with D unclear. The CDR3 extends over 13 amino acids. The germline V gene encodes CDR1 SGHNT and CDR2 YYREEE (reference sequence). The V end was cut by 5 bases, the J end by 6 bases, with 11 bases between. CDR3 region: CASSPSLAGELFF. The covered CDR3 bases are TGTGCCAGCAGTCCTAGTTTGGCCGGGGAG.

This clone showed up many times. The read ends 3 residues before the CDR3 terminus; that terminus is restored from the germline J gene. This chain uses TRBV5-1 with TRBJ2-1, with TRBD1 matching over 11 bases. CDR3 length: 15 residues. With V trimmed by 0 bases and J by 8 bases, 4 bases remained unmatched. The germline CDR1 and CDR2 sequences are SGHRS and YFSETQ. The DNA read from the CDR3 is TGCGCCAGCAGCTTGGTTGGGACAGGGGGGGATGAG. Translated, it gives CASSLVGTGGDE. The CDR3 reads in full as CASSLVGTGGDEQFF. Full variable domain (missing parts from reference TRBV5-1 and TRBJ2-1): KAGVTQTPRYLIKTRGQQVTLSCSPISGHRSVSWYQQTPGQGLQFLFEYFSETQRNKGNFPGRFSGRQFSNSRSEMNVSTLELGDSALYLCASSLVGTGGDEQFFGPGTRLTVL.

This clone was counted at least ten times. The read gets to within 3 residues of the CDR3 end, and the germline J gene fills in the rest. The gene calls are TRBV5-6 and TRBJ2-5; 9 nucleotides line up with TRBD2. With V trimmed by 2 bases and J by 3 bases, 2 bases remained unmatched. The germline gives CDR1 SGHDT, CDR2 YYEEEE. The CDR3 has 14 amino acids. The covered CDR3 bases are TGTGCCAGCAGCTTCTCTAGCGGGGAAGAGACC. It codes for CASSFSSGEET. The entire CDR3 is CASSFSSGEETQYF.

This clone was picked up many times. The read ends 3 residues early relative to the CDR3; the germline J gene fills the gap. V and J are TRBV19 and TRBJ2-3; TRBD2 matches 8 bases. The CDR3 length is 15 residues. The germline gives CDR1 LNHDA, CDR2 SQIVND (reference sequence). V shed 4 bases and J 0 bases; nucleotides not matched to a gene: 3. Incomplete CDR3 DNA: TGTGCCAGTAGTAGACTAGCGAGTAGCACAGATACG. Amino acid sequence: CASSRLASSTDT. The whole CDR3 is CASSRLASSTDTQYF. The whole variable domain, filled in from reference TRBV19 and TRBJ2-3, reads DGGITQSPKYLFRKEGQNVTLSCEQNLNHDAMYWYRQDPGQGLRLIYYSQIVNDFQKGDIAEGYSVSREKKESFPLTVTSAQKNPTAFYLCASSRLASSTDTQYFGPGTRLTVL.

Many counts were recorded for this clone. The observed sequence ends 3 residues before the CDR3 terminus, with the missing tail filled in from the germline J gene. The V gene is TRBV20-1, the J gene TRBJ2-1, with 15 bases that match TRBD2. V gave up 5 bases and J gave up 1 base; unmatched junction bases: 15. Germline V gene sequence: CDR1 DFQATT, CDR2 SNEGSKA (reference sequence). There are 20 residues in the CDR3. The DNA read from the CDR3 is TGCAGTGCTCCCGGACCCAACGGACTAGCGGGGGGGCTATCCTACAATGAG. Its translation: CSAPGPNGLAGGLSYNE. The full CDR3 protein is CSAPGPNGLAGGLSYNEQFF.

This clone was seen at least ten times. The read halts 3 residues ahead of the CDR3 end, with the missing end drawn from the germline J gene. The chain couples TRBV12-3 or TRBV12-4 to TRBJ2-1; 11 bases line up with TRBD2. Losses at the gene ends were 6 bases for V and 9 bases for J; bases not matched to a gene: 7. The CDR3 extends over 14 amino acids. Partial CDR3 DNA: TGTGCCAGCAGGGGTAGCGGGGGGGCCGTTGAG. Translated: CASRGSGGAVE. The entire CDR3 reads CASRGSGGAVEQFF.

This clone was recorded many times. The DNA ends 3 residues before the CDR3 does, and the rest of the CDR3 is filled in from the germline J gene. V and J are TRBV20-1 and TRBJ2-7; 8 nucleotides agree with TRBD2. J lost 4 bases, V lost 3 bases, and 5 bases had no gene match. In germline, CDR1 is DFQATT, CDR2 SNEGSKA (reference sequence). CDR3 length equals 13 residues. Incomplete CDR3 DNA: TGCAGTGCTAGCGGGCGGGGGGTGTACGAG. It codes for CSASGRGVYE. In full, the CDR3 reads CSASGRGVYEQYF.

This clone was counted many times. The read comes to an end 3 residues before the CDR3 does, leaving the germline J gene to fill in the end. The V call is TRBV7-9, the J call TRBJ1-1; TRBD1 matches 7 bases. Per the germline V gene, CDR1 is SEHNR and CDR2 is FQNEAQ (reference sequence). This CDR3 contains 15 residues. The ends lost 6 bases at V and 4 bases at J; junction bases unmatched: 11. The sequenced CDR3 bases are TGTGCCAGCAGACCAAAGGACAGGTTGGGCACTGAA. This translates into CASRPKDRLGTE. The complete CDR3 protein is CASRPKDRLGTEAFF. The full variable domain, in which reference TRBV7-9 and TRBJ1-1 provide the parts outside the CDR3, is DTGVSQNPRHKITKRGQNVTFRCDPISEHNRLYWYRQTLGQGPEFLTYFQNEAQLEKSRLLSDRFSAERPKGSFSTLEIQRTEQGDSAMYLCASRPKDRLGTEAFFGQGTRLTVV.

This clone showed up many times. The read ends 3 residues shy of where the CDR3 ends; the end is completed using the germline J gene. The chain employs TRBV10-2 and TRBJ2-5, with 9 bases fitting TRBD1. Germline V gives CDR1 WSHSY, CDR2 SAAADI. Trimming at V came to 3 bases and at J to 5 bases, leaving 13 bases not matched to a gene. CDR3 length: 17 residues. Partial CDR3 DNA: TGCGCCAGCAGTGACATACCGGGACAGGGATTCCGGGAGACC. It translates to CASSDIPGQGFRET. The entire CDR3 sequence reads CASSDIPGQGFRETQYF.

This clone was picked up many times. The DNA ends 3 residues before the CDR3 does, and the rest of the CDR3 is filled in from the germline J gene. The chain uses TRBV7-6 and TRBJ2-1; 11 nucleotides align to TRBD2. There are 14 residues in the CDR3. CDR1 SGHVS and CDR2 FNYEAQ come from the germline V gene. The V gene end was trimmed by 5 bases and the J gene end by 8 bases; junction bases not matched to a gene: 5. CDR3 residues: CASSPPTSGDEQFF. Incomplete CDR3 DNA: TGTGCCAGCAGCCCGCCGACTAGCGGGGATGAG.

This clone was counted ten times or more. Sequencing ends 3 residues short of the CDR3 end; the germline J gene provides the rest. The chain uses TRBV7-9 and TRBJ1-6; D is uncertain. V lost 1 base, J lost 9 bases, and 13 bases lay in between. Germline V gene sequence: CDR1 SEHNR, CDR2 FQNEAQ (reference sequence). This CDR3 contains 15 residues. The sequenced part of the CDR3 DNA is TGTGCCAGCAGCTTAGAAGAATCCCGAGGTTCACCC. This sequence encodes CASSLEESRGSP. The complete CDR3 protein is CASSLEESRGSPLHF.

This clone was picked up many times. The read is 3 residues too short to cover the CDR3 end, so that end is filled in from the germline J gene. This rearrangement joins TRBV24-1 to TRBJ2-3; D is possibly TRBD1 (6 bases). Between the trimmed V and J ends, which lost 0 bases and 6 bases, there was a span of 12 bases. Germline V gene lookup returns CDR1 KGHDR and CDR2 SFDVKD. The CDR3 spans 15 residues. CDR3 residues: CATSDLTGKGDTQYF. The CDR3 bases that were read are TGTGCCACCAGTGATTTGACAGGGAAGGGGGATACG.

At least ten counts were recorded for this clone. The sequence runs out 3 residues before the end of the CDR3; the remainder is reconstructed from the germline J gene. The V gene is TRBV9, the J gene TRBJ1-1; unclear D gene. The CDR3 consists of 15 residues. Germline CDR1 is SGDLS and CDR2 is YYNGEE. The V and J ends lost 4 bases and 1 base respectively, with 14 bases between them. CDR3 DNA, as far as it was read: TGTGCCAGCAGCAAGCGAGCCCTTGAGAACACTGAA. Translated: CASSKRALENTE. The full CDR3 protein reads CASSKRALENTEAFF.